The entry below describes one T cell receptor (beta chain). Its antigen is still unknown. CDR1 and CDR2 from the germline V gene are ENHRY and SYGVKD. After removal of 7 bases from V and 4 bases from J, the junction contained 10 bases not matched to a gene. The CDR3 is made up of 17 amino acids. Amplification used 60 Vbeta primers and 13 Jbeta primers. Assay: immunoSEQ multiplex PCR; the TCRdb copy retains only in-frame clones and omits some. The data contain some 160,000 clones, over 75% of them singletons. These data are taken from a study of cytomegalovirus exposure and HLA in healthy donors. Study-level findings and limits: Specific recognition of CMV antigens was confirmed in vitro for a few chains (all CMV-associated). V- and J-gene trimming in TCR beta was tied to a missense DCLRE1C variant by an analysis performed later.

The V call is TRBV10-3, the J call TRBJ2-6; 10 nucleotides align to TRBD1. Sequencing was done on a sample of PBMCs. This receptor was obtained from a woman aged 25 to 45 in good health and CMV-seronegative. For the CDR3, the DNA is TGTGCCATCAAATCGACAGGGGGCCATGAAGGGGCCAACGTCCTGACTTTC. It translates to CAIKSTGGHEGANVLTF.